Listed below are T cell receptor beta chains from one sample, sequenced in a study of blood T cell repertoires in COVID-19. Produced via immunoSEQ multiplex PCR; TCRdb's table is partial and in-frame only. The repertoire consists of some 150,000 clones, with over 65% occurring once and the leading ten covering 4.5% to 5%. Source material: peripheral blood. These receptors were collected from a woman of 80 years or more with active or convalescent COVID-19. The CDR3 runs from the conserved cysteine through the conserved F or W. The D gene is left open where the match is weak. Size is stated for part of the rows, as once, few or many counts, or as a class when the clone is expanded.

size	V	D	J	DNA	CDR3
.	TRBV24-1	TRBD2	TRBJ2-3	TGTGCCACCGCGGGTAGCGGGGGGGCCAAAGATACGCAGTATTTT	CATAGSGGAKDTQYF
.	TRBV19	.	TRBJ1-4	TGTGCCAGTACCCCGACGGGCAGGGGTGGGGAAAAACTGTTTTTT	CASTPTGRGGEKLFF
.	TRBV12-3/TRBV12-4	TRBD1	TRBJ2-7	TGTGCCAGCAGTTTAGGGACAGGGGACGAGCAGTACTTC	CASSLGTGDEQYF
once	TRBV27	.	TRBJ1-5	TGTGCCAGCAGTTTTTCAGGCAATCAGCCCCAGCATTTT	CASSFSGNQPQHF
.	TRBV18	TRBD1	TRBJ2-7	TGTGCCAGCTCACCACCCTTACGACAGGGTAACTACGAGCAGTACTTC	CASSPPLRQGNYEQYF
.	TRBV14	.	TRBJ1-2	TGTGCCAGCAGCCAAGGGGAGGGTGACTATGGCTACACCTTC	CASSQGEGDYGYTF
.	TRBV18	.	TRBJ1-4	TGTGCCAGCTCACCACAACGGGGGGAGGATGAAAAACTGTTTTTT	CASSPQRGEDEKLFF
.	TRBV5-8	.	TRBJ1-5	TGTGCCAGCAGCTTGGATGCGGATCAGCCCCAGCATTTT	CASSLDADQPQHF
.	TRBV4-1	TRBD1	TRBJ2-7	TGCGCCAGCAGCCAAGGGGGGACAGTCAACTACGAGCAGTACTTC	CASSQGGTVNYEQYF
.	TRBV5-1	.	TRBJ1-1	TGCGCCAGCAGGCTGGAGGGCGAACGAACTGAAGCTTTCTTT	CASRLEGERTEAFF
.	TRBV5-8	.	TRBJ2-7	TGTGCCAGCAGCTTGGGACAGACATACTACGAGCAGTACTTC	CASSLGQTYYEQYF
few	TRBV7-2	TRBD2	TRBJ2-1	TGTGCCAGCAGCTCCGCGGGGGGGCCCTACAATGAGCAGTTCTTC	CASSSAGGPYNEQFF
.	TRBV27	TRBD2	TRBJ2-3	TGTGCCAGCAGTTTAGGAGCGGGGGTTATCACAGATACGCAGTATTTT	CASSLGAGVITDTQYF
.	TRBV18	TRBD2	TRBJ2-2	TGTGCCAGCTCCTTTGCAGGACTAGCAAAAAACACCGGGGAGCTGTTTTTT	CASSFAGLAKNTGELFF
.	TRBV28	TRBD1	TRBJ1-2	TGTGCCAGCAGTGCACCGGGACAGGGGGTGTATGGCTACACCTTC	CASSAPGQGVYGYTF
.	TRBV6-5	.	TRBJ2-1	TGTGCCAGCAGGGGAGGGGGGTACAATGAGCAGTTCTTC	CASRGGGYNEQFF
.	TRBV6-2/TRBV6-3	.	TRBJ1-2	TGTGCCAGCAGTCGTCAGGGGAACTATGGCTACACCTTC	CASSRQGNYGYTF
few	TRBV9	TRBD1	TRBJ1-6	TGTGCCAGCAGCGTAGGGACAGGGATTTCACCCCTCCACTTT	CASSVGTGISPLHF
.	TRBV7-8	TRBD2	TRBJ2-3	TGTGCCAGCAGCTTAGGGACTAGCGGATACACAGATACGCAGTATTTT	CASSLGTSGYTDTQYF
.	TRBV7-9	TRBD1	TRBJ1-1	TGTGCCAGCAGCTTGAAGTCTACAGGGGGAACTGAAGCTTTCTTT	CASSLKSTGGTEAFF
once	TRBV9	TRBD2	TRBJ2-5	TGTGCCAGCAGCCCCACCCTCTGGGGGGGAATACAAGAGACCCAGTACTTC	CASSPTLWGGIQETQYF
.	TRBV2	.	TRBJ2-2	TGTGCCAGCGAGACAGGCCATACGAACACCGGGGAGCTGTTTTTT	CASETGHTNTGELFF
.	TRBV18	.	TRBJ2-1	TGTGCCAGCTCAGAAGCGGTGACCCGCTCCTACAATGAGCAGTTCTTC	CASSEAVTRSYNEQFF
few	TRBV6-6	.	TRBJ2-1	TGTGCCAGCAGCTTCTCTAGGACAGAAAATGAGCAGTTCTTC	CASSFSRTENEQFF
.	TRBV2	TRBD1	TRBJ2-1	TGTGCCAGCAGTTTAAACAGGGGCACGGGGCAGTTCTTC	CASSLNRGTGQFF
.	TRBV18	.	TRBJ2-2	TGTGCCAGCTCACCAACGAGGCTTTCGAACACCGGGGAGCTGTTTTTT	CASSPTRLSNTGELFF
.	TRBV30	.	TRBJ1-1	TGTGCCTCCTCTTTTTCGGGTAGCAATACTGAAGCTTTCTTT	CASSFSGSNTEAFF
once	TRBV18	TRBD1	TRBJ1-3	TGTGCCAGCTCACCCGAGCTTCCGGGACAGGGGGCCAACACCATATATTTT	CASSPELPGQGANTIYF
.	TRBV5-3	TRBD2	TRBJ2-2	TGTGCCAGAAGCTTGAAACCCCTAGCGGGGGGGATGAACACCGGGGAGCTGTTTTTT	CARSLKPLAGGMNTGELFF
.	TRBV7-3	.	TRBJ1-3	TGTGCCAGCAGCGCGACACCCGCTGGGGGGGGAAACACCATATATTTT	CASSATPAGGGNTIYF
.	TRBV6-5	TRBD2	TRBJ2-1	TGTGCCAGCAGTTACTCCCCTTTAGCGGGGGGAGGGGAGCAGTTCTTC	CASSYSPLAGGGEQFF
few	TRBV5-8	TRBD1	TRBJ2-5	TGTGCCAGCAGCGTGGGACAGGGAGGATTGAAGACCCAGTACTTC	CASSVGQGGLKTQYF
.	TRBV6-2/TRBV6-3	TRBD2	TRBJ2-7	TGTGCCAGCAGTTACCCCCGCTGGGGCGGCAGAGCGGGGGAGCAGCACTTC	CASSYPRWGGRAGEQHF
many	TRBV19	.	TRBJ1-6	TGTGCCAGTACCAACGGGCCGGGGGGAGTTTCACCCCTCCACTTT	CASTNGPGGVSPLHF
.	TRBV3-1/TRBV3-2	TRBD1	TRBJ2-6	TGTGCCAGCAGCCAAGAAGAGGGGGCCACCTCTGGGGCCAACGTCCTGACTTTC	CASSQEEGATSGANVLTF
.	TRBV25-1	TRBD2	TRBJ2-7	TGTGCCAGCAGGGGGATAGCGGGGAGGGAGCAGTACTTC	CASRGIAGREQYF
.	TRBV27	.	TRBJ2-3	TGTGCCAGCAGTTCCAGACTAGGGTCTAGCACAGATACGCAGTATTTT	CASSSRLGSSTDTQYF
few	TRBV29-1	TRBD1	TRBJ1-1	TGCAGAGGCGACAGGGGGCAGACTGAAGCTTTCTTT	CRGDRGQTEAFF
.	TRBV2	TRBD2	TRBJ2-3	TGTGCCAGCAGGAGGACTAGCGGGGGGGTAGGCGCAGATACGCAGTATTTT	CASRRTSGGVGADTQYF
.	TRBV21-1	.	TRBJ2-5	TGTGCCAGCAGCAAAGAAGTCGTGGCACCGGGACAGCCGTACTTC	CASSKEVVAPGQPYF
.	TRBV7-8	.	TRBJ1-2	TGTGCCAGCAGCCTAACACAGGGCGGTGCCACCTATGGCTACACCTTC	CASSLTQGGATYGYTF
.	TRBV7-9	TRBD2	TRBJ2-1	TGTGCCAGCAGTCGCGGGGGGAATGAGCAGTTCTTC	CASSRGGNEQFF
.	TRBV24-1	.	TRBJ1-2	TGTGCCACCAGTGATCGCGGAGGGAACTATGGCTACACCTTC	CATSDRGGNYGYTF
.	TRBV19	.	TRBJ1-5	TGTGCCAGTAGCATAGGGGCCCATAGCAATCAGCCCCAGCATTTT	CASSIGAHSNQPQHF
.	TRBV14	TRBD2	TRBJ2-7	TGTGCCAGCAGCCAAGGACTAGCGGGCCCTCGGGAGCAGTACTTC	CASSQGLAGPREQYF
once	TRBV2	TRBD1	TRBJ2-6	TGTGCCAGCAGTGCCCGACAGGGTAGGGCTGGGGCCAACGTCCTGACTTTC	CASSARQGRAGANVLTF
.	TRBV5-1	TRBD1	TRBJ2-1	TGCGCCAGCAGGTCCTTCACAGGGGCACCCTACAATGAGCAGTTCTTC	CASRSFTGAPYNEQFF
.	TRBV21-1	.	TRBJ1-2	TGTGCCAGCGGAAAAACCCGGACAGGTCCGTATGGCTACACCTTC	CASGKTRTGPYGYTF
.	TRBV7-8	.	TRBJ1-5	TGTGCCAGCAGCTTAGGGGCCCAGCAGCCCCAGCATTTT	CASSLGAQQPQHF
.	TRBV5-1	TRBD1	TRBJ2-1	TGCGCCAGCAGCTCAGGACAGGGGTACAATGAGCAGTTCTTC	CASSSGQGYNEQFF